This T cell receptor beta chain was obtained from a study of blood T cells in healthy people across ages. The use of a sample-barcoded 5' primer and a J-beta primer mix characterized a second PCR of 7 to 11 cycles. TCRdb re-called the 5' RACE reads with MiXCR, one entry per CDR3 protein. Among 790,000 or so distinct CDR3 sequences, 35% to 60% were seen once, and the ten largest hold 15% to 20%. A remark on this clonotype: Antigen specificity is unknown.

Findings of the study overall: Versus aged donors, long-lived donors had higher diversity and more naive CD4+ cells.

This CDR3 contains 15 residues. V was trimmed by 4 bases and J by 1 base, leaving 11 bases between them. Germline CDR1 and CDR2: SGHTA and FQGNSA. Sequenced material: blood. The rearrangement links TRBV7-2 to TRBJ1-5; D uncertain. This receptor was identified in a man of 80 years or more in good health. The CDR3 sequence is CASSSGRESNQPQHF. The CDR3 nucleotides read TGTGCCAGCAGCTCCGGACGGGAAAGCAATCAGCCCCAGCATTTT.